The rows below give T cell receptor beta chains drawn from one sample of a study of T cell responses to AZD1222 COVID-19 vaccine. Here immunoSEQ multiplex PCR was the method, and the copy in TCRdb shows in-frame clones only, minus some. The sample has 50,000 or so clones, 88% seen once. Sequences were derived from peripheral blood, sampled on day 0 of AZD1222 vaccination. Source of these receptors: an adult in good health. CDR3s include the opening cysteine and the closing phenylalanine or tryptophan. The D gene is left open where the match is weak. Size is omitted from some rows. Given values are once, few, many or a class for expanded clones.

d_call j_call clone_size v_call cdr3_aa cdr3_nt
TRBD2 TRBJ2-1 NA TRBV24-1 CATSEPGLAGTEQFF TGTGCCACCAGTGAACCGGGACTAGCGGGGACTGAGCAGTTCTTC
NA TRBJ1-2 NA TRBV5-6 CASSGELRASGANYGYTF TGTGCCAGCAGCGGCGAACTCCGGGCCTCGGGCGCAAACTATGGCTACACCTTC
TRBD1 TRBJ1-4 NA TRBV2 CASSRDRNEKLFF TGTGCCAGCAGTAGGGACAGGAATGAAAAACTGTTTTTT
NA TRBJ2-3 NA TRBV30 CAWSVDGALTDTQYF TGTGCCTGGAGTGTAGATGGGGCCCTCACAGATACGCAGTATTTT
NA TRBJ2-3 once TRBV3-1/TRBV3-2 CASSHYPPGLRTDTQYF TGTGCCAGCAGCCACTACCCCCCGGGCTTACGGACAGATACGCAGTATTTT
NA TRBJ2-1 NA TRBV10-1 CASSVTDGGRHSYNEQFF TGCGCCAGCAGCGTAACGGACGGCGGGCGCCACTCCTACAATGAGCAGTTCTTC
NA TRBJ2-1 NA TRBV5-4 CASSFSQKQFF TGTGCCAGCAGCTTTAGCCAAAAGCAGTTCTTC
NA TRBJ1-5 NA TRBV7-6 CASSLSDNQPQHF TGTGCCAGCAGCTTAAGCGACAATCAGCCCCAGCATTTT
TRBD1 TRBJ1-5 NA TRBV5-8 CASSPRTGEVQPQHF TGTGCCAGCAGCCCACGGACAGGGGAGGTGCAGCCCCAGCATTTT
NA TRBJ2-7 few TRBV28 CASSPHQYEQYF TGTGCCAGCAGCCCCCACCAATACGAGCAGTACTTC
NA TRBJ1-4 NA TRBV4-1 CASSQGGLRDRATNEKLFF TGCGCCAGCAGCCAGGGGGGACTTAGGGACCGAGCAACTAATGAAAAACTGTTTTTT
TRBD2 TRBJ2-2 NA TRBV2 CASNLGLAGVGELFF TGTGCCAGCAACCTGGGACTAGCGGGAGTTGGGGAGCTGTTTTTT
TRBD2 TRBJ2-1 NA TRBV7-8 CASSLEGGGLYNEQFF TGTGCCAGCAGCTTAGAGGGCGGGGGGCTCTACAATGAGCAGTTCTTC
TRBD1 TRBJ2-7 NA TRBV15 CATSWGQGADEQYF TGTGCCACCAGCTGGGGACAGGGCGCAGACGAGCAGTACTTC
NA TRBJ2-7 NA TRBV19 CASSIDTESYEQYF TGTGCCAGTAGTATAGATACAGAATCCTACGAGCAGTACTTC
TRBD1 TRBJ2-5 NA TRBV30 CAWSADRGQHRRETQYF TGTGCCTGGAGTGCGGACAGGGGACAACACCGGCGGGAGACCCAGTACTTC
TRBD2 TRBJ2-1 NA TRBV4-2 CASSQDGGWREGGEQFF TGTGCCAGCAGCCAAGACGGGGGCTGGCGGGAGGGGGGTGAGCAGTTCTTC
NA TRBJ1-1 NA TRBV11-3 CASSTPKQGNTEAFF TGTGCCAGCAGCACACCGAAACAGGGGAACACTGAAGCTTTCTTT
NA TRBJ2-5 NA TRBV19 CASSTPFSGGETQYF TGTGCCAGTAGCACACCCTTTAGCGGAGGGGAGACCCAGTACTTC
TRBD1 TRBJ1-2 NA TRBV5-4 CASSLFSGGNYGYTF TGTGCCAGCAGCTTGTTTTCAGGGGGGAACTATGGCTACACCTTC
NA TRBJ1-1 NA TRBV30 CAWSVPLGTEAFF TGTGCCTGGAGTGTACCTTTGGGGACTGAAGCTTTCTTT
TRBD1 TRBJ1-2 NA TRBV4-3 CASSQMTGHYGYTF TGCGCCAGCAGCCAGATGACAGGGCACTATGGCTACACCTTC
TRBD2 TRBJ2-7 NA TRBV2 CASRPGLAGAYEQYF TGTGCCAGCAGACCCGGACTAGCGGGAGCCTACGAGCAGTACTTC
NA TRBJ1-2 NA TRBV24-1 CATSESGNYGYTF TGTGCCACCAGTGAGTCAGGGAACTATGGCTACACCTTC
TRBD2 TRBJ2-6 NA TRBV6-5 CASRLAGGANVLTF TGTGCCAGCAGGCTAGCGGGGGGGGCCAACGTCCTGACTTTC
NA TRBJ2-3 once TRBV14 CASSQILLSGGTDTQYF TGTGCCAGCAGCCAAATACTCCTCTCCGGAGGCACAGATACGCAGTATTTT
TRBD2 TRBJ2-5 NA TRBV24-1 CATSPGLAGQETQYF TGTGCCACCAGCCCGGGACTAGCGGGTCAAGAGACCCAGTACTTC
NA TRBJ2-7 NA TRBV15 CATSRDPGRYEQYF TGTGCCACCAGCAGAGATCCGGGGCGCTACGAGCAGTACTTC
NA TRBJ2-5 NA TRBV7-7 CASSPSSLGETQYF TGTGCCAGCAGCCCATCTAGTCTCGGAGAGACCCAGTACTTC
NA TRBJ1-4 NA TRBV6-5 CASSRGATNEKLFF TGTGCCAGCAGTAGGGGTGCCACTAATGAAAAACTGTTTTTT
NA TRBJ2-1 NA TRBV7-2 CASSTTASSYNEQFF TGTGCCAGCAGCACGACCGCTAGCTCCTACAATGAGCAGTTCTTC
NA TRBJ2-2 NA TRBV12-3/TRBV12-4 CASNKEESGELFF TGTGCCAGCAATAAAGAGGAGTCCGGGGAGCTGTTTTTT
NA TRBJ2-3 NA TRBV2 CASSDGVSWNTQYF TGTGCCAGCAGTGACGGGGTTTCGTGGAATACGCAGTATTTT
NA TRBJ2-7 NA TRBV24-1 CATSVGRGDYYEQYF TGTGCCACCAGTGTGGGCAGGGGTGATTATTACGAGCAGTACTTC
TRBD1 TRBJ1-6 NA TRBV27 CASSFRDSNSPLHF TGTGCCAGCAGTTTCCGGGACAGCAATTCACCCCTCCACTTT
TRBD2 TRBJ2-3 NA TRBV19 CASRLAGVADTQYF TGTGCCAGTAGACTAGCGGGAGTGGCAGATACGCAGTATTTT
TRBD2 TRBJ2-2 NA TRBV11-2 CASRPGTSGMRWELFF TGTGCCAGCAGGCCCGGGACTAGCGGGATGCGCTGGGAGCTGTTTTTT
NA TRBJ2-7 NA TRBV9 CASSGAFGSYEQYF TGTGCCAGCTCCGGGGCCTTTGGCTCCTACGAGCAGTACTTC
NA TRBJ2-2 NA TRBV5-6 CASSGYGAGTRITGELFF TGTGCCAGCAGCGGGTACGGCGCGGGGACCCGCATCACCGGGGAGCTGTTTTTT
NA TRBJ2-3 NA TRBV11-2 CASSPSERQYF TGTGCCAGCAGCCCCTCTGAGAGGCAGTATTTT
TRBD2 TRBJ2-5 NA TRBV2 CASSEASASGQETQYF TGTGCCAGCAGTGAAGCGTCGGCTAGCGGCCAAGAGACCCAGTACTTC
TRBD1 TRBJ1-4 NA TRBV5-5 CASSADRGGSGEKLFF TGTGCCAGCAGCGCGGACAGGGGTGGGTCGGGTGAAAAACTGTTTTTT
NA TRBJ2-1 NA TRBV5-4 CASSPRTSYNEQFF TGTGCCAGCAGCCCGCGGACTTCCTACAATGAGCAGTTCTTC
NA TRBJ2-3 NA TRBV6-1 CASSEGEDTQYF TGTGCCAGCAGTGAAGGGGAAGATACGCAGTATTTT
TRBD1 TRBJ1-2 few TRBV4-2 CASSQYTGGRDYGYTF TGTGCCAGCAGCCAGTATACAGGGGGCAGGGACTATGGCTACACCTTC
NA TRBJ2-5 NA TRBV3-1/TRBV3-2 CASSQDVETQYF TGTGCCAGCAGCCAAGACGTGGAGACCCAGTACTTC
NA TRBJ2-7 NA TRBV19 CASSSQRDKLGYEQYF TGTGCCAGTAGTTCACAAAGGGACAAACTTGGGTACGAGCAGTACTTC
NA TRBJ1-6 NA TRBV7-9 CASSFQDSPLHF TGTGCCAGCAGCTTCCAAGATTCACCCCTCCACTTT